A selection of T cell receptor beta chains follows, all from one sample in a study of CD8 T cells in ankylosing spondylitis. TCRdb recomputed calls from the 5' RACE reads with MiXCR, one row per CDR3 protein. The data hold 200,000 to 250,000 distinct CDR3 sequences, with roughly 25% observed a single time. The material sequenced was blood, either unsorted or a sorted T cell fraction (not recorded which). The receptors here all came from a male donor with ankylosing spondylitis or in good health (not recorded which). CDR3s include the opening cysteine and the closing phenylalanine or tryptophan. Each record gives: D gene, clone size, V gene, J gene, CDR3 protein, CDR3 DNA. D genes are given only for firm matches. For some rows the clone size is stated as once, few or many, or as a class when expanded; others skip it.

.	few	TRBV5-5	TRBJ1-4	CASSLEAKGANEKLFF	TGTGCCAGCAGCTTGGAGGCAAAGGGGGCTAATGAAAAACTGTTTTTT
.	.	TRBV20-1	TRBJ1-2	CSAREAQSNYGYTF	TGCAGTGCTAGAGAGGCGCAGTCTAACTATGGCTACACCTTC
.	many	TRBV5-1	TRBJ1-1	CASSLIWGDTEAFF	TGCGCCAGCAGCTTGATTTGGGGAGACACTGAAGCTTTCTTT
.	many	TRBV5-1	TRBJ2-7	CASSEPGSNYEQYF	TGCGCCAGCAGTGAGCCAGGCTCAAACTACGAGCAGTACTTC
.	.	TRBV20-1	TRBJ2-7	CSGGAESYEQYF	TGCAGTGGGGGGGCCGAGTCCTACGAGCAGTACTTC
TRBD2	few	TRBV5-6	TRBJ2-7	CASSSLSGTYEQYF	TGTGCCAGCAGCTCCCTAAGCGGGACCTACGAGCAGTACTTC
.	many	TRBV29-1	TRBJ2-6	CSTFGTSSGANVLTF	TGCAGCACCTTCGGCACTTCCTCTGGGGCCAACGTCCTGACTTTC
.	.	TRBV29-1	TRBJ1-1	CSGWGGLNTEAFF	TGCAGCGGGTGGGGTGGGTTGAACACTGAAGCTTTCTTT
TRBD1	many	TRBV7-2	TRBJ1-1	CASSSAGGVYTEAFF	TGTGCCAGCAGCTCGGCAGGGGGCGTCTACACTGAAGCTTTCTTT
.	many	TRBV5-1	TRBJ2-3	CASSLVSSTDTQYF	TGCGCCAGCAGCTTGGTCTCTAGCACAGATACGCAGTATTTT
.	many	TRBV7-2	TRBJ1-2	CASSEGSAANYGYTF	TGTGCCAGCAGCGAGGGTTCAGCAGCTAACTATGGCTACACCTTC
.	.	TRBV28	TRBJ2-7	CASSLRPGPYEQYF	TGTGCCAGCAGTTTAAGGCCGGGCCCCTACGAGCAGTACTTC
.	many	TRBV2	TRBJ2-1	CASRAGRSNNNEQFF	TGTGCCAGCAGGGCGGGACGCTCTAATAACAATGAGCAGTTCTTC
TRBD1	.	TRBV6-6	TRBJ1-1	CASSADRATEAFF	TGTGCCAGCAGTGCTGACAGGGCCACTGAAGCTTTCTTT
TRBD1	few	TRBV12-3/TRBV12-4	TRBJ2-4	CASSLAGRGQGVKNIQYF	TGTGCCAGCAGTTTAGCGGGTAGGGGACAGGGAGTTAAAAACATTCAGTACTTC
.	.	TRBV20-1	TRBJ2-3	CSAIPQVGFTDTQYF	TGCAGTGCTATCCCCCAGGTCGGGTTCACAGATACGCAGTATTTT
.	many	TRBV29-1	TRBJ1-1	CSAESKNTEAFF	TGCAGCGCCGAGAGTAAGAACACTGAAGCTTTCTTT
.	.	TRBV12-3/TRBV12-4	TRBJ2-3	CASLLTGGVDTQYF	TGTGCCAGTCTTCTTACGGGGGGCGTGGATACGCAGTATTTT
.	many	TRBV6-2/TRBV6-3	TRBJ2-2	CASSYSRTGELFF	TGTGCCAGCAGTTACAGTAGAACCGGGGAGCTGTTTTTT
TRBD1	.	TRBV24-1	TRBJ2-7	CATSEGQGMTYEQYF	TGTGCCACCAGTGAAGGACAGGGCATGACCTACGAGCAGTACTTC
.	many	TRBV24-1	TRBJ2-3	CATGGGSTDTQYF	TGTGCCACCGGAGGGGGGAGCACAGATACGCAGTATTTT
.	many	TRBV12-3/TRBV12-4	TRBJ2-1	CASSLGSRSYNEQFF	TGTGCCAGCAGTTTAGGTTCACGGTCCTACAATGAGCAGTTCTTC
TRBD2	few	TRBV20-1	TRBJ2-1	CSARRGLAIDEQFF	TGCAGTGCTAGGAGGGGACTAGCGATCGATGAGCAGTTCTTC
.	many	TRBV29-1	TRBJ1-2	CSVRGIPDYGYTF	TGCAGCGTTAGGGGCATTCCGGACTATGGCTACACCTTC
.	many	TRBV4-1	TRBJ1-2	CASSQPGDGLYGYTF	TGCGCCAGCAGCCAACCCGGGGACGGTCTGTATGGCTACACCTTC
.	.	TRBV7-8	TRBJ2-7	CASSFQSTYEQYF	TGTGCCAGCAGCTTTCAATCAACCTACGAGCAGTACTTC
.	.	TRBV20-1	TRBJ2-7	CSASARAYEQYF	TGCAGTGCTAGTGCCAGGGCCTACGAGCAGTACTTC
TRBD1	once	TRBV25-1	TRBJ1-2	CASSESPGGGGLDGYTF	TGTGCCAGCAGTGAATCCCCAGGGGGCGGTGGGTTGGATGGCTACACCTTC
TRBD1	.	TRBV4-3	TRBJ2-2	CASSQEGTGVTGELFF	TGCGCCAGCAGCCAAGAGGGGACAGGGGTGACCGGGGAGCTGTTTTTT
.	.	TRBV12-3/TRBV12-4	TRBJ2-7	CASRSLSYEQYF	TGTGCCAGCAGAAGCCTTAGCTACGAGCAGTACTTC
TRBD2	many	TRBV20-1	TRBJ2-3	CSARTSGTDTQYF	TGCAGTGCCAGGACTAGCGGCACAGATACGCAGTATTTT
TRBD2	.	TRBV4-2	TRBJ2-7	CASSQASGHDEQYF	TGTGCCAGCAGCCAAGCTAGCGGGCACGACGAGCAGTACTTC
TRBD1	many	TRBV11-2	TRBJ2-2	CASSSRTGHNTGELFF	TGTGCCAGCAGCTCTCGGACAGGGCACAACACCGGGGAGCTGTTTTTT
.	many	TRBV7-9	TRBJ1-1	CASSSHKENTEAFF	TGTGCCAGCAGCTCCCATAAGGAGAACACTGAAGCTTTCTTT
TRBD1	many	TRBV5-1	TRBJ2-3	CASSKDRGLPDTQYF	TGCGCCAGCAGCAAGGACAGGGGACTCCCTGATACGCAGTATTTT
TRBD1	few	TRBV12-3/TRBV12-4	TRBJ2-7	CASSPGQGTSWEQYF	TGTGCCAGCAGTCCGGGACAGGGGACTTCTTGGGAGCAGTACTTC
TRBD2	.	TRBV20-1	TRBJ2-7	CSADSGSYEQYF	TGCAGCGCGGATAGCGGGAGCTACGAGCAGTACTTC
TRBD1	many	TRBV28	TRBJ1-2	CASSLSRTGYRGYTF	TGTGCCAGCAGTTTATCTAGGACAGGGTATAGAGGCTACACCTTC